Listed below are T cell receptor beta chains from one sample, sequenced in a study of CD8 T cells in Susac syndrome. TCRdb independently ran MiXCR on the immunoSEQ multiplex PCR reads; one entry per CDR3 protein. The table lists 70,000 to 100,000 distinct CDR3 sequences, 85% to 95% of them singletons. Sequenced sample: CD8+ T cells from PBMCs. The source of these receptors is a human donor in good health. Both conserved end residues are part of each CDR3. The order of the fields is D gene, clone size, V gene, J gene, CDR3 protein, CDR3 DNA. The D gene is left open where the match is weak. Rows give clone size only sometimes, using once, few, many, or a class for an expanded clone.

TRBD1,NA,TRBV15,TRBJ2-7,CATTSGQGNEQYF,TGTGCCACCACCTCGGGACAGGGGAACGAGCAGTACTTC
NA,NA,TRBV5-1,TRBJ2-3,CASSLSGPTGVTDTQYF,TGCGCCAGCAGCTTGTCGGGACCCACCGGCGTCACAGATACGCAGTATTTT
NA,NA,TRBV29-1,TRBJ2-2,CSVEGGWKTSSTGELFF,TGCAGCGTTGAAGGGGGGTGGAAGACTAGTTCTACCGGGGAGCTGTTTTTT
NA,NA,TRBV11-2,TRBJ2-7,CASSLRHKPYEQYF,TGTGCCAGCAGCTTAAGGCACAAGCCCTACGAGCAGTACTTC
NA,NA,TRBV27,TRBJ1-5,CASSGGQEAQIKPQHF,TGTGCCAGCAGCGGCGGCCAAGAGGCACAAATCAAACCCCAGCATTTT
TRBD1,NA,TRBV5-6,TRBJ2-3,CASSLTGAILLTDTQYF,TGTGCCAGCAGCTTAACAGGGGCCATCCTCCTCACAGATACGCAGTATTTT
NA,once,TRBV18,TRBJ2-7,CASSGTGNPYEQYF,TGTGCCAGCTCAGGCACAGGGAACCCCTACGAGCAGTACTTC
NA,NA,TRBV5-6,TRBJ1-5,CASSFFRGSLPQHF,TGTGCCAGCAGCTTCTTTCGGGGGTCTCTGCCCCAGCATTTT
NA,NA,TRBV12-3/TRBV12-4,TRBJ2-3,CASSSLASGTDTQYF,TGTGCCAGCAGTTCCCTGGCTAGCGGCACAGATACGCAGTATTTT
TRBD1,NA,TRBV29-1,TRBJ1-2,CSDRDRAYGYTF,TGCAGCGACCGGGACAGGGCATATGGCTACACCTTC
NA,NA,TRBV23-1,TRBJ1-1,CASEHQSSPWQAQKDTEAFF,TGCGCCAGCGAGCACCAATCCTCACCGTGGCAGGCCCAGAAGGACACTGAAGCTTTCTTT
NA,NA,TRBV19,TRBJ2-6,CASRLGANVLTF,TGTGCCAGTCGTCTTGGGGCCAACGTCCTGACTTTC
NA,NA,TRBV2,TRBJ1-1,CASTRARDTEAFF,TGTGCCAGCACCCGGGCCAGGGACACTGAAGCTTTCTTT
TRBD2,NA,TRBV6-5,TRBJ2-1,CASSYSSPARLAGDEQFF,TGTGCCAGCAGTTACTCGTCGCCCGCCCGGCTAGCGGGCGATGAGCAGTTCTTC
TRBD1,NA,TRBV6-1,TRBJ2-7,CASSSGQGYEQYF,TGTGCCAGCAGTTCGGGACAGGGCTACGAGCAGTACTTC
NA,NA,TRBV2,TRBJ1-2,CASSVWDILNYGYTF,TGTGCCAGCAGCGTCTGGGACATTCTTAACTATGGCTACACCTTC
NA,NA,TRBV18,TRBJ1-1,CASSPPAGSTEAFF,TGTGCCAGCTCACCACCGGCAGGGAGCACTGAAGCTTTCTTT
NA,NA,TRBV5-1,TRBJ1-3,CASYTGTGNTIYF,TGCGCCAGCTATACCGGGACAGGAAACACCATATATTTT
NA,NA,TRBV12-5,TRBJ2-7,CASGSTPYEQYF,TGTGCTAGTGGTTCCACCCCCTACGAGCAGTACTTC
NA,once,TRBV5-4,TRBJ2-5,CASSPPDRGAYQETQYF,TGTGCCAGCAGCCCCCCCGATCGCGGAGCGTACCAAGAGACCCAGTACTTC
TRBD2,NA,TRBV5-5,TRBJ2-5,CASSLGRGGFQETQYF,TGTGCCAGCAGCTTGGGGCGGGGGGGCTTCCAAGAGACCCAGTACTTC
TRBD1,NA,TRBV6-6,TRBJ1-5,CASARQGEDQPQHF,TGTGCCAGCGCGAGACAGGGTGAGGATCAGCCCCAGCATTTT
TRBD1,NA,TRBV9,TRBJ1-1,CASSPTGGGGAFF,TGTGCCAGCAGCCCGACAGGGGGAGGGGGAGCTTTCTTT
TRBD1,NA,TRBV9,TRBJ1-2,CASSAPGTGPPGSGYTF,TGTGCCAGCAGCGCACCGGGGACAGGCCCCCCCGGGAGTGGCTACACCTTC
TRBD2,NA,TRBV6-5,TRBJ2-3,CASSLPFSGGALDTQYF,TGTGCCAGCAGTTTACCCTTTAGCGGGGGGGCCTTAGATACGCAGTATTTT
TRBD2,NA,TRBV20-1,TRBJ2-7,CSARSQRGYEQYF,TGCAGTGCTAGATCTCAGCGGGGGTACGAGCAGTACTTC
NA,once,TRBV6-5,TRBJ2-1,CASSRWAGSYNEQFF,TGTGCCAGCAGTAGGTGGGCAGGGTCCTACAATGAGCAGTTCTTC
TRBD2,NA,TRBV15,TRBJ2-2,CATSRDRLAGGDTGELFF,TGTGCCACCAGCAGAGATCGGCTAGCGGGGGGTGACACCGGGGAGCTGTTTTTT
TRBD1,NA,TRBV12-5,TRBJ2-3,CASGFGTRTGSTDTQYF,TGTGCTAGTGGTTTTGGTACCCGGACAGGAAGCACAGATACGCAGTATTTT
NA,NA,TRBV14,TRBJ2-2,CASSQVQGTGELFF,TGTGCCAGCAGCCAGGTCCAGGGGACCGGGGAGCTGTTTTTT
NA,NA,TRBV27,TRBJ2-3,CASSLWRGTDTQYF,TGTGCCAGCAGTTTATGGAGGGGCACAGATACGCAGTATTTT
TRBD1,NA,TRBV13,TRBJ1-2,CASSLLGQQNYGYTF,TGTGCCAGCAGCCTTCTGGGACAGCAGAACTATGGCTACACCTTC
TRBD1,NA,TRBV25-1,TRBJ1-6,CASSPTGVGSPLHF,TGTGCCAGCAGTCCGACAGGGGTGGGCTCACCCCTCCACTTT
NA,NA,TRBV5-1,TRBJ1-2,CASSLSTGLNYGYTF,TGCGCCAGCAGCTTGTCGACAGGATTGAACTATGGCTACACCTTC
NA,NA,TRBV6-1,TRBJ2-7,CATRGVHYEQYF,TGTGCCACTAGGGGAGTACATTACGAGCAGTACTTC
TRBD1,NA,TRBV6-1,TRBJ2-7,CASSVTTGITYEQYF,TGTGCCAGCAGTGTCACGACAGGGATTACCTACGAGCAGTACTTC
NA,few,TRBV5-6,TRBJ1-1,CASSPVLNTEAFF,TGTGCCAGCAGCCCCGTCCTGAACACTGAAGCTTTCTTT
NA,NA,TRBV7-8,TRBJ1-1,CASATGGMNTEAFF,TGTGCCTCCGCTACAGGCGGGATGAACACTGAAGCTTTCTTT
NA,NA,TRBV30,TRBJ2-7,CAWSVSAVYEQYF,TGTGCCTGGAGTGTAAGCGCAGTTTACGAGCAGTACTTC
NA,once,TRBV20-1,TRBJ2-1,CSALGYNEQFF,TGCAGTGCTCTTGGATACAATGAGCAGTTCTTC
NA,NA,TRBV20-1,TRBJ2-1,CSARGPLTYNEQFF,TGCAGTGCTAGAGGGCCACTAACCTACAATGAGCAGTTCTTC
TRBD2,NA,TRBV29-1,TRBJ2-5,CSVVWRGAGETQYF,TGCAGCGTTGTCTGGCGGGGGGCCGGGGAGACCCAGTACTTC
TRBD1,once,TRBV9,TRBJ1-2,CASSGQGAGGYTF,TGTGCCAGCAGCGGACAGGGGGCCGGTGGCTACACCTTC
NA,NA,TRBV30,TRBJ1-1,CAWSVPGESVPEAFF,TGTGCCTGGAGTGTACCAGGGGAGAGTGTCCCTGAAGCTTTCTTT
NA,NA,TRBV7-6,TRBJ2-3,CASSLLGGAGSDTQYF,TGTGCCAGCAGCTTACTTGGGGGCGCGGGGTCAGATACGCAGTATTTT
NA,NA,TRBV7-9,TRBJ2-3,CASSPSGLARDTQYF,TGTGCCAGCAGCCCAAGTGGGCTAGCAAGAGATACGCAGTATTTT
NA,NA,TRBV7-9,TRBJ1-1,CASSSTLRVGAFF,TGTGCCAGCAGCTCTACACTCAGGGTTGGAGCTTTCTTT
NA,NA,TRBV7-8,TRBJ2-7,CASSLDRTAYEQYF,TGTGCCAGCAGCCTAGACAGGACGGCCTACGAGCAGTACTTC
NA,once,TRBV29-1,TRBJ1-2,CSVGDFPQGYTF,TGCAGCGTGGGGGACTTCCCGCAGGGCTACACCTTC
NA,once,TRBV29-1,TRBJ1-3,CSVEGFPHSSGNTIYF,TGCAGCGTTGAAGGCTTCCCCCATTCCTCTGGAAACACCATATATTTT